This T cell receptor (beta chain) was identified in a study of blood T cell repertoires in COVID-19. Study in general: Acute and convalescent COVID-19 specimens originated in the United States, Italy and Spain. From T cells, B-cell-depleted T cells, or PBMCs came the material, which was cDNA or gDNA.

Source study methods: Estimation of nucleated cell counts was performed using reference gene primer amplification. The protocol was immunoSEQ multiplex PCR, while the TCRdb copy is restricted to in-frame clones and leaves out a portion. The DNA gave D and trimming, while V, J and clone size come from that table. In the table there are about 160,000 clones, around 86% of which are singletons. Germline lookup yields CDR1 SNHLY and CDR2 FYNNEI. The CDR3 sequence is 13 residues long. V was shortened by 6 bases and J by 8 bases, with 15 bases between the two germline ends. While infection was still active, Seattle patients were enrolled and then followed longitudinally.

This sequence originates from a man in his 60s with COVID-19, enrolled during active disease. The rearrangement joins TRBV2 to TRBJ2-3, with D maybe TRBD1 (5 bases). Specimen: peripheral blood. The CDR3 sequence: CASSQGAGFTQYF. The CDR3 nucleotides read TGTGCCAGCAGCCAGGGCGCAGGGTTTACGCAGTATTTT.